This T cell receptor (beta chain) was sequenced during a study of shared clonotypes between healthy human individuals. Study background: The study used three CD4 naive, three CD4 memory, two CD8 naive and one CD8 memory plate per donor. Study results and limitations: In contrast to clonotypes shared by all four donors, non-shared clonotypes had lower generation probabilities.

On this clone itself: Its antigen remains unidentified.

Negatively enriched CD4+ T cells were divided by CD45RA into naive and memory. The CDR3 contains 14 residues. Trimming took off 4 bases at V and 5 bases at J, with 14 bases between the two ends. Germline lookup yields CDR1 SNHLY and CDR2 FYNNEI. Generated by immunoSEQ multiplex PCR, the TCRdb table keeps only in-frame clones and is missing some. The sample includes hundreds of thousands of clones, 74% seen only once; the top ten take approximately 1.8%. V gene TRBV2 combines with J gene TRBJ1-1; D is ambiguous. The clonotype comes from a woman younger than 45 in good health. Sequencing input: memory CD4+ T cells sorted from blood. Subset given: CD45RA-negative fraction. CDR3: CASSVAGYRTEAFF. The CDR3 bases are TGTGCCAGCAGTGTCGCGGGGTATCGGACTGAAGCTTTCTTT.